The next 16 T cell receptor beta chains were all read from a single sample in a study of blood T cell repertoires in COVID-19. TCRdb's table, derived via immunoSEQ multiplex PCR, lists solely in-frame clones and lacks some. The repertoire holds approximately 100,000 clones, more than 75% seen once, with over 12% in the top ten. What was sequenced was peripheral blood. These receptors were obtained from a middle-aged man with acute or convalescent COVID-19.

This chain connects TRBV4-2 to TRBJ2-3; the D gene is possibly TRBD2 (6 bases). The germline gives CDR1 LGHNA, CDR2 YNFKEQ. The CDR3 covers 16 residues. V was clipped by 6 bases and J by 4 bases, with 20 bases between them. Here the CDR3 DNA reads TGTGCCAGCAGGCCACGGGAGCGGGTCCTTCCAGATACGCAGTATTTT. Translation: CASRPRERVLPDTQYF.

The CDR3 DNA follows: TGCGCCAGCAGCCAAATGCACACAGGGGGCTCTGGAAACACCATATATTTT. Protein sequence: CASSQMHTGGSGNTIYF. This chain links TRBV4-1 with TRBJ1-3; 8 bases line up with TRBD1. The CDR3 totals 17 residues. Trimming at V came to 2 bases and at J to 0 bases, leaving 6 bases not matched to a gene. CDR1 is MGHRA and CDR2 is YSYEKL in the germline V gene.

CDR3 residues: CASSLLDRGYGYTF. The CDR3 nucleotides read TGTGCCAGCAGTTTATTGGACAGGGGCTATGGCTACACCTTC. J is TRBJ1-2 and V is TRBV28, with TRBD1 matching 9 bases. V lost 1 base and J lost 4; bases outside the gene matches: 1. Germline values: CDR1 MDHEN, CDR2 SYDVKM. CDR3 length: 14 residues.

For the CDR3, the DNA is TGTGCCACCAGTGACTCAGACAGCTATGGCTACACCTTC. Translated, it gives CATSDSDSYGYTF. The V gene is TRBV24-1, the J gene TRBJ1-2, with a possible D match to TRBD1 (5 bases). The CDR3 extends over 13 amino acids. The V gene lost 4 bases and the J gene lost 4 bases, with 9 bases spanning the gap. Per the germline V gene, CDR1 is KGHDR and CDR2 is SFDVKD.

This chain uses TRBV28 with TRBJ1-4; the D gene is possibly TRBD1 (6 bases). This CDR3 is 12 amino acids long. Germline V gene sequence: CDR1 MDHEN, CDR2 SYDVKM. V lost 3 bases, J lost 13 bases, and 12 bases lay in between. CDR3 sequence: CASSLNRATLFF. For the CDR3, the DNA is TGTGCCAGCAGTTTGAACAGGGCGACACTGTTTTTT.

This clone was observed a single time. The rearrangement links TRBV12-3 or TRBV12-4 to TRBJ2-5; D is unresolved. The CDR3 has 11 amino acids. V was pared by 3 bases and J by 7 bases, with 6 bases between. The DNA of the CDR3 is TGTGCCAGCAGTTTTGGTAGGACCCAGTACTTC. Its translation is CASSFGRTQYF.

This chain joins TRBV6-1 and TRBJ1-2; 7 nucleotides match TRBD1. The V gene end was trimmed by 0 bases and the J gene end by 4 bases; junction bases not matched to a gene: 11. Germline loops: CDR1 MNHNS, CDR2 SASEGT. This CDR3 comprises 17 residues. The CDR3 here is CASSEARTGTATYGYTF. The CDR3 nucleotides are TGTGCCAGCAGTGAAGCTCGTACCGGGACAGCAACCTATGGCTACACCTTC.

The chain joins TRBV6-5 to TRBJ2-1; no clear D gene. This CDR3 has 14 residues. Germline CDR1 and CDR2: MNHEY and SVGAGI. V shed 7 bases and J shed 1 base, with 11 bases lying between them. The CDR3 loop reads CASNSRGSYNEQFF. The CDR3 nucleotides are TGTGCCAGCAATTCAAGAGGTTCCTACAATGAGCAGTTCTTC.

V and J are TRBV24-1 and TRBJ2-7; 10 nucleotides agree with TRBD1. The trim removed 3 bases at V and 4 bases at J, leaving 5 bases unmatched. Per germline, CDR1 KGHDR and CDR2 SFDVKD. The CDR3 has 15 amino acids. CDR3: CATSDAGTGEYEQYF. In DNA, the CDR3 is TGTGCCACCAGTGATGCCGGGACAGGGGAATACGAGCAGTACTTC.

V gene TRBV19 combines with J gene TRBJ2-1, with D perhaps matching TRBD2 (5 bases). The V gene's germline CDR1 is LNHDA and CDR2 SQIVND (reference sequence). This CDR3 is built from 14 residues. The germline V and J ends were trimmed by 3 bases and 0 bases, with 6 bases remaining between them. CDR3 sequence (DNA): TGTGCCAGTAGTATCGGGGACTCCTACAATGAGCAGTTCTTC. Encoded protein: CASSIGDSYNEQFF.

The V gene is TRBV27, the J gene TRBJ2-2, with 9 nucleotides matching TRBD1. This CDR3 has 17 residues. After removal of 3 bases from V and 2 bases from J, the junction contained 7 bases not matched to a gene. Germline V gene data show CDR1 as MNHEY and CDR2 as SMNVEV (reference sequence). CDR3 bases: TGTGCCAGCAGTTTCGTACGGACAGGGGTTAACACCGGGGAGCTGTTTTTT. Protein product: CASSFVRTGVNTGELFF.

The chain couples TRBV2 to TRBJ1-6; perhaps TRBD1 as D (5 bases). CDR3 size: 14 residues. V lost 7 bases and J 7 bases, leaving 14 bases between the germline ends. From germline, CDR1 is SNHLY and CDR2 FYNNEI. The CDR3 sequence is CASTPLDTNSPLHF. The DNA for the CDR3 is TGTGCCAGCACCCCGCTGGACACCAATTCACCCCTCCACTTT.

The genes are TRBV6-5 and TRBJ1-1; 7 positions match TRBD1. Germline CDR1 reads MNHEY; CDR2 reads SVGAGI. CDR3 length equals 13 residues. Trimming took 6 bases from V and 4 from J; bases not matched to a gene: 5. CDR3 protein: CASSVGQLTEAFF. CDR3 bases: TGTGCCAGCAGCGTGGGACAGCTCACTGAAGCTTTCTTT.

This clone was seen a single time. The chain employs TRBV5-1 and TRBJ2-2; 11 bases are shared with TRBD2. Germline assignment: CDR1 SGHRS and CDR2 YFSETQ. With 4 bases clipped from V and 6 bases from J, the junction kept 8 bases outside the gene matches. The CDR3 extends over 16 amino acids. This chain's CDR3 is CASSRGTSGLSGELFF. CDR3 DNA sequence: TGCGCCAGCAGCCGCGGGACTAGCGGCCTTTCCGGGGAGCTGTTTTTT.

CDR3 region: CASSLGETNEQFF. For the CDR3, the DNA is TGTGCCAGCAGCTTGGGGGAGACCAATGAGCAGTTCTTC. The chain combines TRBV5-4 with TRBJ2-1; maybe TRBD2 (5 bases). The germline V gene has CDR1 SGHNT and CDR2 YYREEE (reference sequence). The CDR3 extends over 13 amino acids. V was trimmed by 0 bases and J by 6 bases, leaving 7 bases between them.

The chain uses TRBV19 and TRBJ2-1; 9 nucleotides match TRBD2. The germline CDR1 and CDR2 sequences are LNHDA and SQIVND (reference sequence). CDR3 length equals 17 residues. The ends lost 7 bases at V and 6 bases at J; junction bases unmatched: 16. CDR3 residues: CASTDPTRAGGRNEQFF. The CDR3, as DNA: TGTGCCAGTACCGACCCGACCCGAGCGGGAGGACGCAATGAGCAGTTCTTC.